This is a list of T cell receptor beta chains from one sample in a study of neurological immune-mediated disorders. TCRdb re-analysed the 5' RACE reads in MiXCR, keeping a single row per CDR3 protein. The table lists under 80,000 distinct CDR3 sequences, over 12% of them singletons. The specimen was PBMCs. The receptor set was obtained from a woman aged 45-65 years in good health. Each CDR3 is given with its conserved first and last residue. A D gene is named only where the DNA matches it firmly. The listing skips clone size in some rows; elsewhere it reads once, few, many or a size class.

D gene,J gene,V gene,clone size,CDR3 DNA,CDR3 protein
TRBD1,TRBJ1-1,TRBV28,many,TGTGCCAGCAGCCCCGGGACAGTGAACACTGAAGCTTTCTTT,CASSPGTVNTEAFF
TRBD1,TRBJ2-7,TRBV20-1,many,TGCAGTGCCCCGGATCGACAGGGGGCGGGCAACGAGCAGTACTTC,CSAPDRQGAGNEQYF
.,TRBJ1-1,TRBV14,few,TGTGCCAGCAGCCAAGAGTTAGGTTTCGGCACTGAAGCTTTCTTT,CASSQELGFGTEAFF
.,TRBJ2-4,TRBV20-1,many,TGCAGTGCTAGAGATCTTACCGTGGCCAAAAACATTCAGTACTTC,CSARDLTVAKNIQYF
.,TRBJ2-2,TRBV12-3/TRBV12-4,.,TGTGCCTTTAAGGTGCAGTACCCTACCGTGGAGCTGTTTTTT,CAFKVQYPTVELFF
.,TRBJ1-4,TRBV20-1,many,TGCAGTGCTAGTTCCTCAGGGGACGAAAAACTGTTTTTT,CSASSSGDEKLFF
TRBD1,TRBJ1-1,TRBV3-1,many,TGTGCCAGCAGTAGTTACCGGGACAGGCAGAACACTGAAGCTTTCTTT,CASSSYRDRQNTEAFF
.,TRBJ1-3,TRBV28,many,TGTGCCAGCAGTTCCAACACACTCGGGGGCTCTGGAAACACCATATATTTT,CASSSNTLGGSGNTIYF
.,TRBJ1-6,TRBV18,many,TGTGCCAGCTCGCTATCGGGACCGATTAATTCACCCCTCCACTTT,CASSLSGPINSPLHF
.,TRBJ2-2,TRBV5-1,once,TGCGCCAGCGACTCCGGTTCTCGGGGGGAGCTGTTTTTT,CASDSGSRGELFF
TRBD2,TRBJ2-2,TRBV7-6,.,TGTGTCAGCAGCTACCCAGCGGGGGACCGGGACACCGGGGAGCTGTTTTTT,CVSSYPAGDRDTGELFF
.,TRBJ2-2,TRBV28,many,TGTGCCAGCACCACCATAAGCGGGGAGCTGTTTTTT,CASTTISGELFF
TRBD2,TRBJ2-3,TRBV5-6,many,TGTGCCAGCAATCCGGGACTAGCGGGGGGGCGGTCAGATACGCAGTATTTT,CASNPGLAGGRSDTQYF
.,TRBJ2-1,TRBV28,few,TGTGCCAGCAGTTTAAGCCAGGTTGCGGGAATGAATGAGCAGTTCTTC,CASSLSQVAGMNEQFF
.,TRBJ2-2,TRBV7-2,many,TGTGCCAGCAGCCCAGTCGGCGGGACGAACACCGGGGAGCTGTTTTTT,CASSPVGGTNTGELFF
.,TRBJ2-5,TRBV20-1,many,TGCAGTGCTCCGAAGGGACTCCAAGAGACCCAGTACTTC,CSAPKGLQETQYF
.,TRBJ1-2,TRBV29-1,many,TGCAGCGTGAGAACCCACACGGGCTATGGCTACACCTTC,CSVRTHTGYGYTF
TRBD2,TRBJ2-3,TRBV20-1,few,TGCAGTGCCAAGACTGGCGGGAGGGGGACAGATACGCAGTATTTT,CSAKTGGRGTDTQYF
.,TRBJ2-3,TRBV7-2,many,TGTGCCAGCAGCTTACAGACCGGGGGGACAGGCACAGATACGCAGTATTTT,CASSLQTGGTGTDTQYF
.,TRBJ1-1,TRBV20-1,many,TGCAGAGGAGTCGCGGGGACTGAAGCTTTCTTT,CRGVAGTEAFF
.,TRBJ2-3,TRBV27,many,TGTGCCAGCAAGGGTGGGAAAGGGGGGACAGATACGCAGTATTTT,CASKGGKGGTDTQYF
TRBD2,TRBJ2-7,TRBV5-1,many,TGCGCCAGCAGCTTAAACGCGGGGGGCCCGAGCTCCTACGAGCAGTACTTC,CASSLNAGGPSSYEQYF
TRBD1,TRBJ2-1,TRBV28,.,TGTGCCAGCAGTTTATTCCAGGGGGTGAACAATGAGCAGTTCTTC,CASSLFQGVNNEQFF
.,TRBJ2-2,TRBV5-1,many,TGCGCCAGCAGCTTGGATGTAGGGTACACCGGGGAGCTGTTTTTT,CASSLDVGYTGELFF
TRBD2,TRBJ2-1,TRBV6-5,many,TGTGCCAGCAGTCCACGGACTAGCGGAAACAATGAGCAGTTCTTC,CASSPRTSGNNEQFF
TRBD2,TRBJ2-7,TRBV20-1,.,TGCAGTGCTAGAAAGCGGGAGTTCTCCTACGAGCAGTACTTC,CSARKREFSYEQYF
TRBD1,TRBJ2-7,TRBV5-1,many,TGCGCCAGCAGTGAGTTTTCGGGACAGTGGATGGGGGAGCAGTACTTC,CASSEFSGQWMGEQYF
.,TRBJ1-6,TRBV6-5,many,TGTGCCAGCAGTTACTACGACAGCAATTCACCCCTCCACTTT,CASSYYDSNSPLHF
TRBD1,TRBJ1-1,TRBV20-1,many,TGCAGAGCAGGGCAGGGGGGTGAATGGAACACTGAAGCTTTCTTT,CRAGQGGEWNTEAFF
.,TRBJ2-7,TRBV3-1,many,TGTGCCAGCAGCCTCAGACCTTACGAGCAGTACTTC,CASSLRPYEQYF
.,TRBJ2-1,TRBV7-3,many,TGTGCCAGCAGCTCGGGACTTTCCAATGAGCAGTTCTTC,CASSSGLSNEQFF
.,TRBJ1-1,TRBV28,many,TGTGCCAGCACCGGCGGGCGGGGAAGGACTGAAGCTTTCTTT,CASTGGRGRTEAFF
TRBD2,TRBJ2-4,TRBV20-1,many,TGCAGTGCCCCGATGGGGGGGGTGGCCAAAAACATTCAGTACTTC,CSAPMGGVAKNIQYF
TRBD2,TRBJ2-1,TRBV7-2,.,TGTGCCAGCAGCTCGGGACTAGCGGGAGGGTACAATGAGCAGTTCTTC,CASSSGLAGGYNEQFF
TRBD1,TRBJ2-1,TRBV5-6,many,TGTGCCAGCAGCTCCCGGGACAGGGACTACAATGAGCAGTTCTTC,CASSSRDRDYNEQFF
TRBD1,TRBJ2-1,TRBV5-1,many,TGCGCCAGCAGCTTCGATAAAGGACAGGGTCGGCTTCGTCGCAATGAGCAGTTCTTC,CASSFDKGQGRLRRNEQFF
.,TRBJ2-2,TRBV29-1,many,TGCAGCGGAGAGAAGCACACCGGGGAGCTGTTTTTT,CSGEKHTGELFF
TRBD1,TRBJ2-4,TRBV5-1,many,TGCGCCAGCAGCGCCGGGACAGGGAGAAACATTCAGTACTTC,CASSAGTGRNIQYF
.,TRBJ2-7,TRBV3-1,many,TGTGCCAGCAGGCCTTCAACCCCTTCCTACGAGCAGTACTTC,CASRPSTPSYEQYF
TRBD2,TRBJ2-7,TRBV28,many,TGTGCCAGCAGTATACTAGCGGGCCTTACCTACGAGCAGTACTTC,CASSILAGLTYEQYF
.,TRBJ2-1,TRBV5-1,.,TGCGCCAGCAGCTTGCTCTCCAGTGAGCAGTTCTTC,CASSLLSSEQFF
TRBD1,TRBJ1-1,TRBV5-1,many,TGCGCCAGCAGCTTGGAGGACAGGGGGCGTTTAGCTTTCTTT,CASSLEDRGRLAFF
TRBD1,TRBJ2-5,TRBV24-1,many,TGTGCCACCAGTGGGACCGCGGACAGGGACGGCGGGACCCAGTACTTC,CATSGTADRDGGTQYF
TRBD1,TRBJ2-2,TRBV5-1,many,TGCGCCAGCAGCTTGACGACAGGGGTTGCCGGGGAGCTGTTTTTT,CASSLTTGVAGELFF
.,TRBJ2-2,TRBV5-6,many,TGTGCCAGCAGCTTGTCCAGGGCCCACTTCACCGGGGAGCTGTTTTTT,CASSLSRAHFTGELFF
.,TRBJ2-2,TRBV20-1,many,TGCAGTGCTAGAGATCCGGCAGGGACCACCGGGGAGCTGTTTTTT,CSARDPAGTTGELFF
.,TRBJ2-3,TRBV19,.,TGTGCCAGTAGTATAGGAGGGGTCTTTCCTACCGCGCAGTATTTT,CASSIGGVFPTAQYF
TRBD2,TRBJ2-5,TRBV5-1,once,TGCGCCAGCAGCTCTGGACTAGCGGGAGTACAGACGACCCAGTACTTC,CASSSGLAGVQTTQYF
.,TRBJ2-2,TRBV5-1,many,TGCGCCAGCAGCTCCGTAACAGGGTACACCACCGGGGAGCTGTTTTTT,CASSSVTGYTTGELFF
.,TRBJ2-1,TRBV29-1,.,TGCAGCGTTGAGGCCTCCTACAATGAGCAGTTCTTC,CSVEASYNEQFF
.,TRBJ2-2,TRBV7-3,.,TGTGCCAGCAGCCCGACTCGGAGCCCGAACACCGGGGAGCTGTTTTTT,CASSPTRSPNTGELFF
TRBD2,TRBJ2-3,TRBV20-1,many,TGCAGTGCCGCATCCGGGACTAGTGACGATACGCAGTATTTT,CSAASGTSDDTQYF
TRBD2,TRBJ2-1,TRBV29-1,many,TGCAGCGTTGAACATCATAGCGGGAGGGGATACAATGAGCAGTTCTTC,CSVEHHSGRGYNEQFF
.,TRBJ1-2,TRBV20-1,many,TGCAGTACCGATGGGGGGAATTATGGCTACACCTTC,CSTDGGNYGYTF